The 7 T cell receptor beta chains below all came from one sample that was sequenced in a study of T cells expressing NK-cell markers. TCRdb re-called the 5' RACE reads; one entry per CDR3 protein, DNA not given. The sample yields roughly 390,000 distinct CDR3 sequences, of which the top ten take up around 10%. The source material was blood T cells: a sorted CD56 or NKG2C T cell subset, CD4+ or CD8+ T cells, or bulk PBMC T cells (not recorded which). The receptors here all came from a woman in her fifties or sixties in good health.

The V gene is TRBV5-1, the J gene TRBJ1-1. The CDR3 totals 16 residues. Germline V gives CDR1 SGHRS, CDR2 YFSETQ. CDR3 region: CASSSGGGRADTEAFF.

The chain carries TRBV7-9 and TRBJ2-5; lacking DNA, the TRBD2 call made by TCRdb goes unchecked. CDR1 is SEHNR, CDR2 FQNEAQ, per germline (reference sequence). The length of the CDR3 is 15 residues. This chain's CDR3 is CASVSLAGVGETQYF.

The chain combines TRBV5-1 with TRBJ2-7; without DNA, the TCRdb call of TRBD1 cannot be checked. Germline V gives CDR1 SGHRS, CDR2 YFSETQ. The CDR3 extends over 14 amino acids. CDR3 amino acids: CASRRDRGSYEQYF.

The J gene is TRBJ2-7, the V gene TRBV27; no DNA is available, so the TRBD1 call from TCRdb remains unchecked. Germline values: CDR1 MNHEY, CDR2 SMNVEV (reference sequence). The CDR3 is 13 residues long. The CDR3 protein is CATAGGASYEQYF.

This rearrangement joins TRBV5-1 to TRBJ1-3; lacking DNA, the TRBD1 call made by TCRdb goes unchecked. The CDR3 consists of 16 residues. Germline V lookup: CDR1 SGHRS, CDR2 YFSETQ. The CDR3 sequence is CASSPRWGLSGNTIYF.

This rearrangement joins TRBV7-2 to TRBJ2-7; the D call from TCRdb, TRBD1, cannot be confirmed without DNA. CDR3 size: 15 residues. Looked up from germline, CDR1 is SGHTA and CDR2 is FQGNSA. CDR3 sequence: CASSAIAPTNYEQYF. The full variable domain, its missing parts supplied by reference TRBV7-2 and TRBJ2-7, is GAGVSQSPSNKVTEKGKDVELRCDPISGHTALYWYRQSLGQGLEFLIYFQGNSAPDKSGLPSDRFSAERTGGSVSTLTIQRTQQEDSAVYLCASSAIAPTNYEQYFGPGTRLTVT.

The chain links TRBV5-1 to TRBJ2-2. The length of the CDR3 is 15 residues. Germline V CDR1 and CDR2: SGHRS, YFSETQ. CDR3 sequence: CASSLLRQTTGELFF. Complete variable domain (other parts from reference TRBV5-1 and TRBJ2-2): KAGVTQTPRYLIKTRGQQVTLSCSPISGHRSVSWYQQTPGQGLQFLFEYFSETQRNKGNFPGRFSGRQFSNSRSEMNVSTLELGDSALYLCASSLLRQTTGELFFGEGSRLTVL.